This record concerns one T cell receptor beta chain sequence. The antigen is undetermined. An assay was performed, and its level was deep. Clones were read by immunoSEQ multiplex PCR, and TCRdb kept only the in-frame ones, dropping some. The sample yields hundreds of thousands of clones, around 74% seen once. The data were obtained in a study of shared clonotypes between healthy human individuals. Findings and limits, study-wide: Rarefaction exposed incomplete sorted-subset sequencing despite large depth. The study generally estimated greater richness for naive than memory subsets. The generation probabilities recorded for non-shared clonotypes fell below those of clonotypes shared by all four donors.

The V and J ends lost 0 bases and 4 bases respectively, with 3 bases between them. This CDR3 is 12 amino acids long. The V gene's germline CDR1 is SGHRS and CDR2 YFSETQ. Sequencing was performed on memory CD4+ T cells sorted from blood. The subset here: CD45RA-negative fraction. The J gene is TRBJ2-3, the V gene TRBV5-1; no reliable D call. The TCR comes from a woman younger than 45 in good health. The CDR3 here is CASSLESDTQYF. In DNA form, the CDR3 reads TGCGCCAGCAGCTTGGAATCAGATACGCAGTATTTT.